A selection of T cell receptor beta chains follows, all from one sample in a study of T cell repertoires in cytomegalovirus infection. TCRdb called the reads again in MiXCR, with one record for every CDR3 protein. The table includes under 150,000 distinct CDR3 sequences, over 25% detected once. Which antigens these TCRs recognize remains unknown. The sample consisted of CD8+ T cells from cultured PBMCs, taken from culture after CMV antigen stimulation. Receptors originate from a human donor in good health (CMV status not recorded). Some clones in this sample may be carry-over from other donors' samples. Both conserved end residues are part of each CDR3. A D gene is named only where the DNA matches it firmly. A clone size is listed for some rows: how often the clone was seen (once, few, many), or a class if it is expanded.

v_gene	j_gene	abundance	d_gene	CDR3nt	CDR3aa
TRBV7-9	TRBJ2-3	.	TRBD2	TGTGCCAGCAGTTTTCTGACTAGCGGACCCTTGGGAGATACGCAGTATTTT	CASSFLTSGPLGDTQYF
TRBV6-2/TRBV6-3	TRBJ2-1	.	TRBD1	TGTGCCAGCAGGGGGACAGTAACTTACAATGAGCAGTTCTTC	CASRGTVTYNEQFF
TRBV19	TRBJ1-2	many	.	TGTGCCAGTAGACCGGGACACGACTCGGGGTACTATGGCTACACCTTC	CASRPGHDSGYYGYTF
TRBV6-6	TRBJ1-4	few	TRBD1	TGTGCCAGCAGTTACACCGGGACAGCTAATGAAAAACTGTTTTTT	CASSYTGTANEKLFF
TRBV7-6	TRBJ1-3	.	TRBD1	TGTGCCAGCAGCTCCTCACAGGGGTCTTCAGGAAACACCATATATTTT	CASSSSQGSSGNTIYF
TRBV4-1	TRBJ2-2	.	.	TGCGCCAGCAGCCGGGGGGCCGGGGAGCTGTTTTTT	CASSRGAGELFF
TRBV6-2/TRBV6-3	TRBJ2-1	many	TRBD2	TGTGCCAGCGTCAATGAAGCGGGGGGTTACAATGAGCAGTTCTTC	CASVNEAGGYNEQFF
TRBV7-3	TRBJ2-1	few	.	TGTGCCAGCAGCATAAATGGGAATGAGCAGTTCTTC	CASSINGNEQFF
TRBV29-1	TRBJ2-1	few	TRBD2	TGCAGCGTTGAGGGGTGGACTAGCGGGGGGCCTACCTCCTACAATGAGCAGTTCTTC	CSVEGWTSGGPTSYNEQFF
TRBV7-8	TRBJ1-1	many	.	TGTGCCAGCAACCCTCGGGGCGGAGGGACTGAAGCTTTCTTT	CASNPRGGGTEAFF
TRBV4-2	TRBJ1-2	once	.	TGTGCCAGCAGCCAAGATTGGGGCGCAGTAATGTATGGCTACACCTTC	CASSQDWGAVMYGYTF
TRBV7-2	TRBJ2-7	many	.	TGTGCCAGCAGCTTAGAGATTTGGGGTTTCCACGAGCAGTACTTC	CASSLEIWGFHEQYF
TRBV7-1	TRBJ2-4	.	TRBD1	TGTGCCAGCAGCTCGGAGTTGACAGGGCCCCTCAAAAACATTCAGTACTTC	CASSSELTGPLKNIQYF
TRBV7-8	TRBJ2-7	.	TRBD1	TGTGCCAGCAGCTTAGTGGGGACAGTGGGCTCCTACGAGCAGTACTTC	CASSLVGTVGSYEQYF
TRBV10-3	TRBJ1-1	.	TRBD1	TGTGCCATCAGTGGGGGACAGGGATATCGGAATTGGGCTTTCTTT	CAISGGQGYRNWAFF
TRBV6-1	TRBJ2-5	.	.	TGTGCCAGCAGTGACAACAGGGTATACCAAGAGACCCAGTACTTC	CASSDNRVYQETQYF
TRBV29-1	TRBJ1-1	.	.	TGCAGCGTATGGGGGCTTGGTGAAGCTTTCTTT	CSVWGLGEAFF
TRBV12-3/TRBV12-4	TRBJ2-1	.	.	TGTGCCAGCAGTTTTTTGGTAGAGGGGAGATCCACTGTGTACAATGAGCAGTTCTTC	CASSFLVEGRSTVYNEQFF
TRBV24-1	TRBJ2-3	.	.	TGTGCCACCAGTGATTCTTCAGGATCCCACACAGATACGCAGTATTTT	CATSDSSGSHTDTQYF
TRBV12-3/TRBV12-4	TRBJ2-7	medium-sized	.	TGTGCCAGCAGTTTGAACGAGCAGTACTTC	CASSLNEQYF
TRBV12-5	TRBJ1-1	many	.	TGTGCTAGTGGGAACCCGAGGGAAGCTTTCTTT	CASGNPREAFF
TRBV29-1	TRBJ1-2	.	.	TGCAGCGTTGTGTCAGGGTTTGGCTATGGCTACACCTTC	CSVVSGFGYGYTF
TRBV7-2	TRBJ1-2	.	TRBD1	TGTGCCAGCAGCCCGGGAGATTCCGGGACAGGTCTCCTCTATGGCTACACCTTC	CASSPGDSGTGLLYGYTF
TRBV4-1	TRBJ2-3	.	.	TGCGCCAGCAGCCAAGACGGACAAGCGAACACAGATACGCAGTATTTT	CASSQDGQANTDTQYF
TRBV5-1	TRBJ2-1	.	TRBD2	TGCGCCAGCAGCCCCATGGGACTAGCGGGGGCAAATGAGCAGTTCTTC	CASSPMGLAGANEQFF
TRBV7-9	TRBJ2-2	few	.	TGTGCCAGCAGCCCAATAGCCAGGGGCACCGGGGAGCTGTTTTTT	CASSPIARGTGELFF
TRBV28	TRBJ2-3	few	TRBD1	TGTGCCAGCAGTTCTCAGGGGGCAGGTACGCAGTATTTT	CASSSQGAGTQYF
TRBV6-5	TRBJ2-1	.	.	TGTGCCAGCAGTCCAAGCGTTAAGGGGGGGGCCTACAATGAGCAGTTCTTC	CASSPSVKGGAYNEQFF
TRBV7-3	TRBJ2-5	.	TRBD2	TGTGCCAGCAGCGCCCTAGCGGGGGCAGAGACCCAGTACTTC	CASSALAGAETQYF
TRBV4-2	TRBJ2-2	few	.	TGTGCCAGCAGCCCACGGACAAGGAACACCGGGGAGCTGTTTTTT	CASSPRTRNTGELFF
TRBV7-8	TRBJ2-7	many	.	TGTGCCAGCAGCTTAGGTCTGGGATTCGACGAGCAGTACTTC	CASSLGLGFDEQYF
TRBV29-1	TRBJ2-3	.	.	TGCAGCGTTGGGGGAAGCACAGATACGCAGTATTTT	CSVGGSTDTQYF
TRBV19	TRBJ2-2	few	.	TGTGCCAGTAGTACCGGACAGCGAACCGGGGAGCTGTTTTTT	CASSTGQRTGELFF
TRBV5-1	TRBJ2-2	.	.	TGCGCCAGCAGCTTGGAGGCGGGAACCGGGGAGCTGTTTTTT	CASSLEAGTGELFF
TRBV7-9	TRBJ2-5	.	TRBD1	TGTGCCAGCAGCCCCCGGGACAGCCTGTACCAAGAGACCCAGTACTTC	CASSPRDSLYQETQYF
TRBV5-1	TRBJ1-1	.	.	TGCGCCAGCACATACGCGGGAGGGTACACTGAAGCTTTCTTT	CASTYAGGYTEAFF
TRBV6-1	TRBJ2-7	few	TRBD2	TGTGCCAGCAGACAAATAGCGGGGGGCTACGAGCAGTACTTC	CASRQIAGGYEQYF
TRBV7-8	TRBJ2-7	.	.	TGTGCCAGCAGCTTAGCGGGCAGATCCTACGAGCAGTACTTC	CASSLAGRSYEQYF
TRBV19	TRBJ1-1	.	TRBD1	TGTGCCAGTAGTACAGGACAGGGCCCCCGCAGGGCTGAAGCTTTCTTT	CASSTGQGPRRAEAFF
TRBV6-5	TRBJ2-5	few	.	TGTGCCAGCAGTTACGACCGGTTCCGGGAGACCCAGTACTTC	CASSYDRFRETQYF
TRBV7-6	TRBJ1-1	.	.	TGTGCTAGCAGCTTAGAGACTAGCACTGAAGCTTTCTTT	CASSLETSTEAFF
TRBV7-2	TRBJ2-7	many	TRBD1	TGTGCCAGCAGCACGGACAGGGGGCTTTTGGAGGAGCAGTACTTC	CASSTDRGLLEEQYF
TRBV6-5	TRBJ1-1	.	.	TGTGCCAGCAGTTACACCGGAACCACTGAAGCTTTCTTT	CASSYTGTTEAFF
TRBV7-2	TRBJ1-1	many	.	TGTGCCAGCAGCCCTGATTGGGGATTGAACACTGAAGCTTTCTTT	CASSPDWGLNTEAFF
TRBV24-1	TRBJ1-2	.	.	TGTGCCACCAGTGATTCTGCAGGGTGGAGGGATGGCTACACCTTC	CATSDSAGWRDGYTF